These 29 T cell receptor beta chains originate from one sample sequenced in a study of blood T cell repertoires in COVID-19. Some clones are missing from TCRdb's copy, which holds only in-frame ones; the method was immunoSEQ multiplex PCR. The repertoire has roughly 250,000 clones, roughly 80% of them found once; the top ten carry approximately 4.9%. The sample consisted of peripheral blood. These TCRs come from a woman older than 75 with active or convalescent COVID-19.

This CDR3 is CASRARQSYNSPLHF. DNA of the CDR3: TGTGCCAGCAGAGCCCGACAGTCCTATAATTCACCCCTCCACTTT. V usage is TRBV6-5 and J usage is TRBJ1-6, with a tentative D call TRBD1 (5 bases). Trimming left V 6 bases short and J 1 base short, with 10 bases between. CDR1 is MNHEY, CDR2 SVGAGI, per germline. This CDR3 has 15 residues.

The chain joins TRBV7-9 to TRBJ1-1, with a weak D call TRBD1 (6 bases). The CDR3 is 14 amino acids. Germline CDR1 and CDR2: SEHNR and FQNEAQ (reference sequence). Trimming took 2 bases from V and 1 from J, leaving 8 bases between them. CDR3 DNA sequence: TGTGCCAGCAGCTTATGGGGGCCGAACACTGAAGCTTTCTTT. Translated: CASSLWGPNTEAFF.

The gene calls are TRBV28 and TRBJ1-2; 7 bases fit TRBD1. J was trimmed by 4 bases and V by 6 bases; bases with no gene match: 14. From germline, CDR1 is MDHEN and CDR2 SYDVKM. CDR3 length: 16 amino acids. In nucleotides, the CDR3 is TGTGCCAGCAGCCCCTTTCTCGGCCAGGGGGGCTATGGCTACACCTTC. Translated, it gives CASSPFLGQGGYGYTF.

The chain employs TRBV28 and TRBJ2-7; TRBD1 matches 8 bases. The CDR3 sequence is 16 residues long. CDR1 is MDHEN, CDR2 SYDVKM, per germline. V trimming: 5 bases; J trimming: 2 bases; junction bases outside the gene matches: 11. Here the CDR3 reads CASSNLLTGEPYEQYF. CDR3 DNA: TGTGCCAGCAGTAACCTCCTGACAGGGGAACCCTACGAGCAGTACTTC.

The rearrangement links TRBV18 to TRBJ1-2; TRBD1 agrees at 10 bases. CDR1 and CDR2 (germline): KGHSH, LQKENI. V shed 6 bases, J shed 6 bases, and the junction held 7 bases outside the gene matches. The CDR3 runs 14 residues. For the CDR3, the DNA is TGTGCCAGCTCTTCGACAGGGGGCGCGAATGGCTACACCTTC. Translating gives CASSSTGGANGYTF.

This clone was picked up a small number of times. The chain combines TRBV4-2 with TRBJ2-1; the match to TRBD2 covers 8 bases. Unmatched junction bases numbered 9, after V lost 3 bases and J lost 8 bases. The CDR3 runs to 15 residues. Per the germline V gene, CDR1 is LGHNA and CDR2 is YNFKEQ. CDR3 sequence: CASSQDYLTSDEQFF. The CDR3 coding sequence is TGTGCCAGCAGCCAGGACTACTTGACTAGCGATGAGCAGTTCTTC.

The chain uses TRBV5-1 and TRBJ1-4; 7 bases line up with TRBD1. Looked up from germline, CDR1 is SGHRS and CDR2 is YFSETQ. The CDR3 length is 15 residues. V shed 0 bases, J shed 8 bases, and the junction held 7 bases outside the gene matches. The CDR3 region is CASSLAVGGIEKLFF. The CDR3 DNA is TGCGCCAGCAGCTTGGCCGTAGGGGGCATCGAAAAACTGTTTTTT. Drawing the rest from reference TRBV5-1 and TRBJ1-4, the complete variable domain is KAGVTQTPRYLIKTRGQQVTLSCSPISGHRSVSWYQQTPGQGLQFLFEYFSETQRNKGNFPGRFSGRQFSNSRSEMNVSTLELGDSALYLCASSLAVGGIEKLFFGSGTQLSVL.

The V call is TRBV27, the J call TRBJ1-5, with D possibly being TRBD1 (5 bases). V gave up 2 bases and J gave up 6 bases, with 8 bases separating them. The CDR3 sequence is 13 residues long. Per germline, CDR1 MNHEY and CDR2 SMNVEV (reference sequence). CDR3 DNA: TGTGCCAGCAGTTTACTTAGGGGTCAGCCCCAGCATTTT. It translates to CASSLLRGQPQHF.

The chain is built from TRBV25-1 and TRBJ1-2, with TRBD1 identical over 7 bases. Germline CDR1 MGHDK, CDR2 SYGVNS. This CDR3 spans 15 amino acids. The V gene end was trimmed by 3 bases and the J gene end by 4 bases; junction bases not matched to a gene: 8. The CDR3 DNA sequence: TGTGCCAGCAGTGATTCCGGGACAGCAACCTATGGCTACACCTTC. It encodes CASSDSGTATYGYTF.

The CDR3 DNA reads TGTGCCAGCAGGGCCAGGGAAGGGAATGGCTACACCTTC. Its protein product is CASRAREGNGYTF. This sequence joins TRBV25-1 and TRBJ1-2, with TRBD1 as a possible D gene (5 bases). Germline loops: CDR1 MGHDK, CDR2 SYGVNS. The CDR3 loop spans 13 amino acids. V dropped 6 bases and J dropped 6 bases, with 14 bases sitting between them.

About this clone: One end of the junction varies from germline; a read error may be responsible. The chain carries TRBV11-2 and TRBJ1-2; TRBD1 agrees at 9 bases. The germline V gene encodes CDR1 SGHAT and CDR2 FQNNGV. This CDR3 is 19 amino acids long. The CDR3 DNA sequence: TGTGCCAGCAGCTCGAACCTTGGGGGACAGGGTCTTCTATCCGGAGGGTTGGGATTC. Translated, it gives CASSSNLGGQGLLSGGLGF.

This clone was counted once. In nucleotides, the CDR3 is TGTGCCAGTAGTATGGGGGCAATGACTTTCTTT. Translating gives CASSMGAMTFF. The V call is TRBV19, the J call TRBJ1-1; D may be TRBD1 (6 bases). Trimming removed 3 bases from V and 12 bases from J, with 11 bases in between. The CDR3 spans 11 residues. Germline V CDR1 and CDR2: LNHDA, SQIVND (reference sequence).

CDR3 bases: TGTGCCAGCACCTCAGGGGACTCACCCCTCCACTTT. This gives the protein CASTSGDSPLHF. This chain joins TRBV5-6 and TRBJ1-6; D might be TRBD1 (6 bases). Trimming shortened V by 6 bases and J by 10 bases, and 11 bases separated the two germline ends. This CDR3 contains 12 residues. The germline CDR1 and CDR2 sequences are SGHDT and YYEEEE.

The chain combines TRBV10-1 with TRBJ1-2, with 7 bases that match TRBD1. The CDR3 loop spans 17 amino acids. The V gene end was trimmed by 2 bases and the J gene end by 2 bases; junction bases not matched to a gene: 11. Germline CDR1 reads WNHNN; CDR2 reads SYGVQD (reference sequence). This CDR3 is CASSEEQGLALNYGYTF. The CDR3 bases are TGCGCCAGCAGTGAGGAACAGGGGTTAGCCCTCAACTATGGCTACACCTTC.

This chain links TRBV3-1 (or the pseudogene TRBV3-2) with TRBJ2-7, with 8 bases fitting TRBD1. The V gene end was trimmed by 4 bases and the J gene end by 7 bases; junction bases not matched to a gene: 3. This CDR3 is built from 12 residues. Germline loops: CDR1 LGHDT, CDR2 YNNKEL (reference sequence). The CDR3 DNA follows: TGTGCCAGCAGCCTGACAGGGGATGAGCAGTACTTC. This encodes CASSLTGDEQYF.

This sequence joins TRBV9 and TRBJ2-3; TRBD1 matches at 11 bases. The V and J ends lost 5 bases and 1 base, in that order; junction bases with no gene match: 6. Looked up from germline, CDR1 is SGDLS and CDR2 is YYNGEE. The CDR3 is made up of 16 amino acids. The CDR3 DNA reads as TGTGCCAGCAGGGGGGACAGGGGGTTAGGCACAGATACGCAGTATTTT. This codes for CASRGDRGLGTDTQYF.

The rearrangement uses TRBV25-1 and TRBJ1-2; maybe TRBD1 (5 bases). Trimming stripped 9 bases from V and 9 bases from J, with 20 bases between. This CDR3 is 13 amino acids long. Germline values: CDR1 MGHDK, CDR2 SYGVNS. The CDR3 spells CASRSGTAYSYTF. The CDR3 coding sequence is TGTGCCAGTCGATCAGGGACTGCTTACAGCTACACCTTC.

J is TRBJ1-2 and V is TRBV12-3 or TRBV12-4; TRBD1 might be the D (6 bases). The CDR3 runs to 13 residues. V was cut by 6 bases and J by 8 bases, with 16 bases left in between. CDR3 loop: CASSTGLSRGYTF. The CDR3 coding sequence is TGTGCCAGCAGCACAGGGCTATCTCGGGGCTACACCTTC.

This chain joins TRBV7-8 and TRBJ2-2; D call uncertain. V lost 1 base to trimming and J lost 6 bases, with 12 bases between them. The CDR3 covers 15 residues. Per the germline V gene, CDR1 is SGHVS and CDR2 is FQNEAQ. CDR3 amino acids: CASSLEAYYPGELFF. The CDR3 DNA sequence: TGTGCCAGCAGCTTAGAAGCCTACTACCCCGGGGAGCTGTTTTTT.

This chain links TRBV6-5 with TRBJ2-2; TRBD1 aligns across 9 bases. The CDR3 spans 15 residues. Per the germline V gene, CDR1 is MNHEY and CDR2 is SVGAGI. Germline trimming cut 6 bases from V and 2 bases from J; bases unmatched to any gene: 4. Written as DNA, the CDR3 is TGTGCCAGCAGCTTGGACAGGGGAAACACCGGGGAGCTGTTTTTT. Its translation is CASSLDRGNTGELFF.

This clone was seen a handful of times. The J gene is TRBJ2-7, the V gene TRBV27; D may be TRBD2 (7 bases). The CDR3 has 14 amino acids. CDR1 is MNHEY, CDR2 SMNVEV, per germline (reference sequence). Deletions cut 8 bases from V and 3 bases from J, with 17 bases between. Here the CDR3 DNA reads TGTGCCAGCTACCGGGGAGGGGGGTACTACGAGCAGTACTTC. It codes for CASYRGGGYYEQYF.

The chain couples TRBV11-2 to TRBJ1-1, with no clear D. Germline V gene data show CDR1 as SGHAT and CDR2 as FQNNGV. This CDR3 has 13 amino acids. The V and J ends lost 3 bases and 11 bases respectively, with 16 bases between them. The chain's CDR3 is CASSFGLEGRAFF. CDR3 DNA: TGTGCCAGCAGCTTCGGACTGGAGGGAAGGGCTTTCTTT.

The rearrangement uses TRBV6-1 and TRBJ1-5; 7 bases map to TRBD1. The ends lost 4 bases at V and 0 bases at J; junction bases unmatched: 6. The CDR3 runs 16 residues. From germline, CDR1 is MNHNS and CDR2 SASEGT. The CDR3 sequence is CASSVQGVFSNQPQHF. The CDR3 nucleotides are TGTGCCAGCAGTGTTCAGGGGGTATTTAGCAATCAGCCCCAGCATTTT.

J is TRBJ1-2 and V is TRBV3-1 (or the pseudogene TRBV3-2), with D tentatively TRBD1 (6 bases). This CDR3 has 14 residues. Looked up from germline, CDR1 is LGHDT and CDR2 is YNNKEL (reference sequence). V lost 1 base and J 7 bases, leaving 13 bases between the germline ends. CDR3 sequence reads: CASSQVRQAFGYTF. Here the CDR3 DNA reads TGTGCCAGCAGCCAAGTCCGACAGGCTTTTGGCTACACCTTC.

The chain couples TRBV7-9 to TRBJ1-1; 7 positions agree with TRBD1. CDR3 length equals 13 residues. Germline CDR1 and CDR2: SEHNR and FQNEAQ (reference sequence). The V segment lost 8 bases and the J segment 5 bases; nucleotides outside the gene matches: 8. The CDR3 loop is CASVRSGGTEAFF. The CDR3 coding sequence is TGTGCCAGCGTAAGATCAGGGGGGACTGAAGCTTTCTTT.

This clone has only a few counts. This chain uses TRBV2 with TRBJ2-3; TRBD2 matches at 10 bases. The V and J ends lost 3 bases and 4 bases, in that order; junction bases with no gene match: 13. Germline V gene lookup returns CDR1 SNHLY and CDR2 FYNNEI. The CDR3 runs to 18 residues. CDR3 DNA: TGTGCCAGCAGTGAGATTTTTGGGGCTAGCGGGAGCCCAGATACGCAGTATTTT. Translating gives CASSEIFGASGSPDTQYF.

The chain joins TRBV27 to TRBJ2-6, with D possibly being TRBD2 (6 bases). The CDR3 spans 14 residues. Trimming pared 3 bases from V and 4 bases from J, leaving 7 bases between. Germline values: CDR1 MNHEY, CDR2 SMNVEV (reference sequence). CDR3 sequence: CASSFGGGANVLTF. The CDR3 DNA follows: TGTGCCAGCAGTTTCGGGGGAGGGGCCAACGTCCTGACTTTC.

The chain combines TRBV27 with TRBJ1-5; TRBD1 matches 8 bases. V trimming: 7 bases; J trimming: 10 bases; junction bases outside the gene matches: 18. The germline V gene has CDR1 MNHEY and CDR2 SMNVEV (reference sequence). CDR3 size: 16 residues. The CDR3 DNA reads as TGTGCCAGCAAATCGACAGGGGAGGTTTTTCATCCCCCCCAGCATTTT. Translated, it gives CASKSTGEVFHPPQHF.

J is TRBJ1-6 and V is TRBV2; D might be TRBD1 (6 bases). Trimming cost V 2 bases and J 1 base, with 18 bases left between them. The CDR3 length is 19 residues. Germline CDR1 and CDR2: SNHLY and FYNNEI. The CDR3 loop reads CASSEQGWALLSYNSPLHF. The CDR3 coding sequence is TGTGCCAGCAGTGAACAGGGGTGGGCCCTATTATCCTATAATTCACCCCTCCACTTT. Variable domain in full (rest from reference TRBV2 and TRBJ1-6): EPEVTQTPSHQVTQMGQEVILRCVPISNHLYFYWYRQILGQKVEFLVSFYNNEISEKSEIFDDQFSVERPDGSNFTLKIRSTKLEDSAMYFCASSEQGWALLSYNSPLHFGNGTRLTVT.